This T cell receptor (beta chain) was identified during a study of cytomegalovirus exposure and HLA in healthy donors. Study in general: When 398 donors were genotyped, about 80% of them were found to fall in the Caucasian-associated ancestry cluster.

Looked up from germline, CDR1 is MNHEY and CDR2 is SVGAGI. The CDR3 runs 16 residues. J gave up 6 bases and V 2 bases, and 10 bases lay outside the gene matches. 60 Vbeta and 13 Jbeta primers were used in PCR. Only in-frame clones appear in the TCRdb table, and some are missing; sequencing was by immunoSEQ multiplex PCR. The sample contains 60,000 to 85,000 clones, about 75% of which appear only once. This TCR was sampled from a man aged 55 to 69 in good health and CMV-seropositive. The V gene is TRBV6-5, the J gene TRBJ2-1, with TRBD2 matching 7 bases. The sample was PBMCs. CDR3 sequence (DNA): TGTGCCAGCAGTTACGAACCGGGACTAAAGGGCAATGAGCAGTTCTTC. This encodes CASSYEPGLKGNEQFF.